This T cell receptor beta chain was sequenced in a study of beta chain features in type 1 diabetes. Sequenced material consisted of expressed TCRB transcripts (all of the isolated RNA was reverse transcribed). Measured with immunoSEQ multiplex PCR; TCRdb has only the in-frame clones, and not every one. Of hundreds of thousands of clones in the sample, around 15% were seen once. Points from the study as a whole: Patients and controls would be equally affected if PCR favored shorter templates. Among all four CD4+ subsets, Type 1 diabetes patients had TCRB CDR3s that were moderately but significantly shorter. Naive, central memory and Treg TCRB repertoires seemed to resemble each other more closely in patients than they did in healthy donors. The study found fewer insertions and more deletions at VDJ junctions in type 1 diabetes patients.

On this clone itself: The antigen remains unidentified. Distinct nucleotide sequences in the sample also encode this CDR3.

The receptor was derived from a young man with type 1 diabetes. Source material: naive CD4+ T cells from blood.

The CDR3 is CASSFTSGSYNEQFF. CDR3 in DNA: TGTGCCAGCAGTTTTACTAGCGGGTCCTACAATGAGCAGTTCTTC. The chain employs TRBV5-4 and TRBJ2-1; 9 bases map to TRBD2. Trimming at V came to 5 bases and at J to 1 base, leaving 4 bases not matched to a gene. CDR1 is SGHNT and CDR2 is YYREEE in the germline V gene (reference sequence). The CDR3 runs 15 residues. Supplemented by reference TRBV5-4 and TRBJ2-1, the full variable domain reads ETGVTQSPTHLIKTRGQQVTLRCSSQSGHNTVSWYQQALGQGPQFIFQYYREEENGRGNFPPRFSGLQFPNYSSELNVNALELDDSALYLCASSFTSGSYNEQFFGPGTRLTVL.